Below are 18 T cell receptor beta chains sequenced from a single sample in a study of shared clonotypes between healthy human individuals. Assay: immunoSEQ multiplex PCR; the TCRdb copy retains only in-frame clones and omits some. The sample shows about 2.4 million clones, 80% to 95% of them seen only once. The sequenced material came from naive CD4+ T cells from PBMCs. Subset defined: CD45RA+ positively selected. The receptors derive from a man aged 18 to 30 in good health. Some clones in this sample may be carry-over from other donors' samples.

As DNA, the CDR3 is TGTGCCAGCAGCTTAGAGCGGGCTCCTCCTTGGAATGAGCAGTTCTTC. Its translation: CASSLERAPPWNEQFF. The gene calls are TRBV7-9 and TRBJ2-1, with D maybe TRBD2 (6 bases). This CDR3 comprises 16 residues. V lost 1 base and J lost 7, with 17 bases in between. Germline V gene data show CDR1 as SEHNR and CDR2 as FQNEAQ (reference sequence).

V usage is TRBV28 and J usage is TRBJ1-5; maybe TRBD1 (5 bases). Germline assignment: CDR1 MDHEN and CDR2 SYDVKM. V dropped 5 bases and J dropped 7 bases, with 18 bases sitting between them. The CDR3 sequence is 15 residues long. The CDR3 coding sequence is TGTGCCAGCAGTCTCCCTCCAGGGCAGGAACAGCCCCAGCATTTT. Its translation: CASSLPPGQEQPQHF. Together with reference TRBV28 and TRBJ1-5, the CDR3 gives the full variable domain: DVKVTQSSRYLVKRTGEKVFLECVQDMDHENMFWYRQDPGLGLRLIYFSYDVKMKEKGDIPEGYSVSREKKERFSLILESASTNQTSMYLCASSLPPGQEQPQHFGDGTRLSIL.

V and J are TRBV28 and TRBJ1-1, with TRBD1 as a possible D gene (5 bases). The germline V gene has CDR1 MDHEN and CDR2 SYDVKM. The CDR3 consists of 12 residues. Trimming shortened V by 11 bases and J by 0 bases, and 10 bases separated the two germline ends. The CDR3 region is CAVGTLNTEAFF. For the CDR3, the DNA is TGTGCCGTAGGGACCCTGAACACTGAAGCTTTCTTT.

The genes are TRBV5-6 and TRBJ2-3, with 10 bases aligning to TRBD2. Germline V gives CDR1 SGHDT, CDR2 YYEEEE. With 4 bases clipped from V and 2 bases from J, the junction kept 10 bases outside the gene matches. This CDR3 contains 17 residues. In DNA form, the CDR3 reads TGTGCCAGCAGCCCGTCCTTGACTAGCGGGTTCACAGATACGCAGTATTTT. Amino acids: CASSPSLTSGFTDTQYF.

Points on this clone: The sample contains more than one DNA sequence encoding this CDR3. The rearrangement uses TRBV7-2 and TRBJ2-1; either TRBD1 or TRBD2 may fit D (5 bases each). Germline V gene lookup returns CDR1 SGHTA and CDR2 FQGNSA. CDR3 length: 14 amino acids. V lost 5 bases, J lost 4 bases, and 12 bases lay in between. In DNA form, the CDR3 reads TGTGCCAGCAGCCTCCTGGGGGAGTACAATGAGCAGTTCTTC. Translating gives CASSLLGEYNEQFF. Full variable domain (rest looked up from reference TRBV7-2 and TRBJ2-1): GAGVSQSPSNKVTEKGKDVELRCDPISGHTALYWYRQSLGQGLEFLIYFQGNSAPDKSGLPSDRFSAERTGGSVSTLTIQRTQQEDSAVYLCASSLLGEYNEQFFGPGTRLTVL.

This chain connects TRBV4-1 to TRBJ2-3; D perhaps matches TRBD2 (6 bases). The CDR3 runs 14 residues. Looked up from germline, CDR1 is MGHRA and CDR2 is YSYEKL. V dropped 4 bases and J dropped 0 bases, with 8 bases sitting between them. CDR3 nucleotide sequence: TGCGCCAGCAGCCCTAGCGAGAGCACAGATACGCAGTATTTT. It translates to CASSPSESTDTQYF.

The V call is TRBV7-2, the J call TRBJ2-3; D perhaps matches TRBD2 (5 bases). This CDR3 has 15 amino acids. Germline V lookup: CDR1 SGHTA, CDR2 FQGNSA. V gave up 6 bases and J gave up 6 bases, with 19 bases separating them. The CDR3 nucleotides are TGTGCCAGCAGACCGCGTAGGCCACTAGGCGATACGCAGTATTTT. This codes for CASRPRRPLGDTQYF.

This sequence joins TRBV28 and TRBJ1-1; D not certain. CDR1 is MDHEN and CDR2 is SYDVKM in the germline V gene. V was cut by 5 bases and J by 4 bases, with 14 bases left in between. CDR3 length: 14 amino acids. Written as DNA, the CDR3 is TGTGCCAGCAGTGCTAGGGCCCTGGGCACTGAAGCTTTCTTT. Amino acid sequence: CASSARALGTEAFF.

The chain is built from TRBV6-6 and TRBJ1-2; TRBD1 aligns across 10 bases. Germline-derived CDR1 and CDR2 are MNHNY and SVGAGI (reference sequence). This CDR3 has 13 amino acids. Germline trimming cut 6 bases from V and 8 bases from J; bases unmatched to any gene: 6. The CDR3 sequence: CASSPGQGVGYTF. CDR3 bases: TGTGCCAGCAGCCCCGGACAGGGGGTCGGCTACACCTTC.

The chain couples TRBV5-6 to TRBJ2-4, with unresolved D. The CDR3 runs to 14 residues. In germline, CDR1 is SGHDT, CDR2 YYEEEE. Trimming took off 1 base at V and 6 bases at J, with 11 bases between the two ends. The chain's CDR3 is CASSLFGLGNIQYF. The CDR3 region has the DNA TGTGCCAGCAGCTTGTTCGGGTTGGGAAACATTCAGTACTTC.

In this sample, this clone turned up once. The rearrangement links TRBV6-1 to TRBJ1-1; D might be TRBD1 (5 bases). The V gene's germline CDR1 is MNHNS and CDR2 SASEGT. V was cut by 2 bases and J by 5 bases, with 15 bases left in between. The CDR3 extends over 15 amino acids. CDR3 nucleotides: TGTGCCAGCAGTGAATGGGGGGGGATTGAGACTGAAGCTTTCTTT. Translated: CASSEWGGIETEAFF.

The genes are TRBV27 and TRBJ2-2; D perhaps matches TRBD2 (5 bases). The CDR3 runs to 15 residues. From germline, CDR1 is MNHEY and CDR2 SMNVEV (reference sequence). Trimming took off 5 bases at V and 0 bases at J, with 10 bases between the two ends. CDR3 sequence reads: CASSGVGANTGELFF. In DNA, the CDR3 is TGTGCCAGCAGTGGAGTCGGGGCGAACACCGGGGAGCTGTTTTTT.

With respect to this clone: This CDR3 is also generated by other DNA sequences in the sample. The rearrangement joins TRBV7-2 to TRBJ2-7; D unresolved. Germline CDR1 SGHTA, CDR2 FQGNSA. The V end lost 3 bases, the J end lost 1 base, and 7 bases lay between the germline ends. The CDR3 spans 13 residues. This CDR3 is CASSFSPSYEQYF. DNA of the CDR3: TGTGCCAGCAGCTTCTCCCCGTCCTACGAGCAGTACTTC. The variable domain in full, with the rest retrieved from reference TRBV7-2 and TRBJ2-7, is GAGVSQSPSNKVTEKGKDVELRCDPISGHTALYWYRQSLGQGLEFLIYFQGNSAPDKSGLPSDRFSAERTGGSVSTLTIQRTQQEDSAVYLCASSFSPSYEQYFGPGTRLTVT.

A single count supports this clone. The CDR3 reads CASSLGRGPGANVLTF. Written as DNA, the CDR3 is TGTGCCAGCAGTTTAGGCAGGGGGCCTGGGGCCAACGTCCTGACTTTC. This chain links TRBV27 with TRBJ2-6, with 8 bases lining up with TRBD1. The CDR3 contains 16 residues. Germline V gene data show CDR1 as MNHEY and CDR2 as SMNVEV (reference sequence). Trimming removed 2 bases from V and 2 bases from J; junction bases left unmatched: 2.

The chain uses TRBV6-4 and TRBJ2-4, with 8 bases identical to TRBD2. This CDR3 is built from 13 residues. Germline trimming cut 4 bases from V and 6 bases from J; bases unmatched to any gene: 2. Germline CDR1 is MRHNA and CDR2 is SNTAGT. The CDR3 coding sequence is TGTGCCAGCAGTGGACTAGCGCCAAACATTCAGTACTTC. It yields the protein CASSGLAPNIQYF.

The CDR3 sequence is CASSLSRQRGTYGYTF. Written as DNA, the CDR3 is TGTGCCAGCAGTTTATCGCGGCAGCGTGGAACCTATGGCTACACCTTC. This chain joins TRBV27 and TRBJ1-2; D call uncertain. Germline V gene sequence: CDR1 MNHEY, CDR2 SMNVEV (reference sequence). Trimming cost V 0 bases and J 4 bases, with 15 bases left between them. The CDR3 spans 16 residues.

This clone was seen once. The chain uses TRBV18 and TRBJ2-7; D gene uncertain. Germline V gene data show CDR1 as KGHSH and CDR2 as LQKENI. Trimming cost V 3 bases and J 3 bases, with 15 bases left between them. The CDR3 length is 15 residues. This CDR3 reads CASSPSTPLVYEQYF. In DNA form, the CDR3 reads TGTGCCAGCTCACCGTCCACACCCCTCGTCTACGAGCAGTACTTC.

Of note for this clone: The same CDR3 arises from other DNA sequences in this sample as well. This rearrangement joins TRBV7-3 to TRBJ2-3; D gene ambiguous. The length of the CDR3 is 15 residues. Germline CDR1 SGHTA, CDR2 FQGTGA. Trimming took 0 bases from V and 0 from J, leaving 7 bases between them. CDR3 sequence (DNA): TGTGCCAGCAGCTTAACTGGGTCCAGCACAGATACGCAGTATTTT. This sequence encodes CASSLTGSSTDTQYF.